This T cell receptor (beta chain) appears in the sequencing data of a study of long-term antiretroviral therapy in people with HIV. Study observations and caveats: Nothing was known about ART adherence, viral resistance or changes in therapy. Those clones which expanded before ART made up the dominant part of the repertoire at all time points.

V was cut by 1 base and J by 2 bases, with 3 bases left in between. The CDR3 length is 13 residues. The germline V gene has CDR1 LGHNA and CDR2 YNFKEQ. The run of the v3.0 immunoSEQ assay was at survey level. Data came from immunoSEQ multiplex PCR; TCRdb stores just in-frame clones and leaves some out. The sample includes about 22,000 clones, 80% to 90% of them seen just once. Every donor contributed at least one pre-ART and at least two post-ART PBMC samples. A word on this clone: Its antigen is still unknown.

The genes are TRBV4-2 and TRBJ1-3, with D unclear. The receptor comes from a man aged 18 to 30 with HIV. The sample here was unsorted PBMCs, taken 0.1 years before starting antiretroviral therapy. CDR3 region: CASSQGAGNTIYF. DNA of the CDR3: TGTGCCAGCAGCCAAGGGGCTGGAAACACCATATATTTT.